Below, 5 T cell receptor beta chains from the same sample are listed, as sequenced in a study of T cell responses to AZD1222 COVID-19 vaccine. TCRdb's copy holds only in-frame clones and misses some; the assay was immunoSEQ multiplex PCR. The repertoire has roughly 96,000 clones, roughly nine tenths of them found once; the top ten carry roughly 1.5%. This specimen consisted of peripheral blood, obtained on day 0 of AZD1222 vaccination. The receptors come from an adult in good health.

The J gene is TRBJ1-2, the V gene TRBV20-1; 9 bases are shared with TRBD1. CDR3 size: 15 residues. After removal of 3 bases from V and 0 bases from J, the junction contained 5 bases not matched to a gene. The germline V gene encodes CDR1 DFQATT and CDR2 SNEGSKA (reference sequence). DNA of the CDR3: TGCAGTGCTAGTGCAAGACAGGGGGCTAACTATGGCTACACCTTC. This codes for CSASARQGANYGYTF.

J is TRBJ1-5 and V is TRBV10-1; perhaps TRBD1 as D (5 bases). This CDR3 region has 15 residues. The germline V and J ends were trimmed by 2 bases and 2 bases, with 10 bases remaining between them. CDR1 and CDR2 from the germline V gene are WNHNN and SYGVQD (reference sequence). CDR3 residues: CASSEGAHGNQPQHF. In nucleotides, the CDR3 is TGCGCCAGCAGTGAGGGGGCACACGGCAATCAGCCCCAGCATTTT.

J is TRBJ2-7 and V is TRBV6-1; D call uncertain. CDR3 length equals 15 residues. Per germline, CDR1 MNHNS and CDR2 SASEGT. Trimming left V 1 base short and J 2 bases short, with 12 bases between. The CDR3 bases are TGTGCCAGCAGTGAAGATCTTTTCCCCGCCTACGAGCAGTACTTC. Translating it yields CASSEDLFPAYEQYF.

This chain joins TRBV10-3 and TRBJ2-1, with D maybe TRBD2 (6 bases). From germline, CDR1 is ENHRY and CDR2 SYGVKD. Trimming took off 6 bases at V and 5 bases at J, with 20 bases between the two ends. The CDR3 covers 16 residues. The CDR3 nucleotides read TGTGCCATCAGCTCGGGGGTTCAAGATTCTCACAATGAGCAGTTCTTC. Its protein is CAISSGVQDSHNEQFF.

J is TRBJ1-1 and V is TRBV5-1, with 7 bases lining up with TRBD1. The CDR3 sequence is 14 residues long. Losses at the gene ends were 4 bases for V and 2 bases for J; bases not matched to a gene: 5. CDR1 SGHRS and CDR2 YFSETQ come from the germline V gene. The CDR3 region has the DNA TGCGCCAGCAGCAAGGGACAGTCTAACACTGAAGCTTTCTTT. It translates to CASSKGQSNTEAFF.